This T cell receptor (beta chain) came from a study of blood T cell repertoires in COVID-19 (dated by TCRdb to about 2020). General notes on the study: Samples from collaborators originated in the United States, Italy and Spain and spanned both the acute and convalescent phases of COVID-19. The prospective study material was composed of cDNA or gDNA derived from T cells, B-cell-depleted T cells, or PBMCs. Deeply sampled blood TCRbeta repertoires from subjects exposed to, actively infected with, or recovered from COVID-19 were included in the dataset. The repertoires were released in a freely available public database intended as a resource for research on the immune response to SARS-CoV-2. Samples came from the ongoing ImmuneRACE study (first 160 participants) plus 1,254 subjects from 6 global collaborators. A de-identified subject ID, COVID-19 status, age in years and sex were almost always included in the sample metadata. Where HLA class I and class II types were available, the types were taken from metadata supplied by the sample provider, not from assay-based typing. Overall study outcomes, separate from this receptor: The amount of clinical and demographic metadata varied by source and participant and was provided uncurated.

Comments on this clone: The specificity of this receptor is unknown. No much larger clone is present one base from it, and per-base qualities are unavailable.

The germline V gene supplies CDR1 SNHLY and CDR2 FYNNEI. Counted from cysteine to phenylalanine, this CDR3 has 15 amino acids. Of the read, only the CDR3 DNA is kept; its 45 bases are in frame from base 1. Germline trimming amounts to 6 bases on V and 9 bases on J, with 13 as the count of junction bases outside the gene matches. TCRbeta CDR3 regions were amplified from genomic DNA using the immunoSEQ Assay, a bias-controlled multiplex PCR. The original methods were these. Within the assay, amplification of reference gene primers was used to estimate how many nucleated cells each sample contained. Sequence reads were collapsed and filtered to measure the absolute abundance of every unique TCRbeta CDR3 rearrangement. For each sample, productive Simpson clonality was calculated by taking the square root of Simpson's diversity index across productive rearrangements. Entries here come from immuneACCESS through TCRdb and include only in-frame sequences with V and J called. Some clones fail to appear in such tables; in the studies checked, an unresolved V gene covers under half of the shortfall, and the cause of the remainder is unknown. V and J calls and clone size follow that table, whereas D and trimming were derived from the DNA. Present in this sample are some 19,000 clones, about 88% of which were seen just once. The ten largest clones represent about 10% of the sample.

Whole blood was collected in K2EDTA tubes by collaborating institutions according to the institutions' own protocols. Collaborator samples were shipped for TCRbeta analysis as frozen whole blood, isolated PBMCs, or DNA extracted from either sample type. The origin of this receptor is a human donor in a cohort sampled during active COVID-19. The donor label of this sample is uncertain. The receptor chain draws on TRBV2 and TRBJ2-1, with TRBD2 identical over 8 junction bases. The material sequenced was peripheral blood. The DNA sequence is given as TGTGCCAGCAGCCTCCAGGTAGCGGGAAGTCCTGAGCAGTTCTTC. Its protein is CASSLQVAGSPEQFF.